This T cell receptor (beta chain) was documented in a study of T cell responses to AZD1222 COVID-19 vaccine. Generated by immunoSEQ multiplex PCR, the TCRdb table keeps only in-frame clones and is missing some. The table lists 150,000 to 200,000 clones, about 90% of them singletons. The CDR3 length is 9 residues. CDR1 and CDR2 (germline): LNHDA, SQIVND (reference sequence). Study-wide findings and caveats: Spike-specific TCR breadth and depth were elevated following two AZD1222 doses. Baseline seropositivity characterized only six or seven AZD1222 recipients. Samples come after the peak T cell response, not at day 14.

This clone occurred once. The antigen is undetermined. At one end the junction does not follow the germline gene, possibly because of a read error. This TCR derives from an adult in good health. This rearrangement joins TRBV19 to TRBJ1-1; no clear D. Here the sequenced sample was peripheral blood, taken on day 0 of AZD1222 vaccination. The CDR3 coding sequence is TGTGCCAGTAGTATTAGGGTGGGCTTT. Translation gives CASSIRVGF.